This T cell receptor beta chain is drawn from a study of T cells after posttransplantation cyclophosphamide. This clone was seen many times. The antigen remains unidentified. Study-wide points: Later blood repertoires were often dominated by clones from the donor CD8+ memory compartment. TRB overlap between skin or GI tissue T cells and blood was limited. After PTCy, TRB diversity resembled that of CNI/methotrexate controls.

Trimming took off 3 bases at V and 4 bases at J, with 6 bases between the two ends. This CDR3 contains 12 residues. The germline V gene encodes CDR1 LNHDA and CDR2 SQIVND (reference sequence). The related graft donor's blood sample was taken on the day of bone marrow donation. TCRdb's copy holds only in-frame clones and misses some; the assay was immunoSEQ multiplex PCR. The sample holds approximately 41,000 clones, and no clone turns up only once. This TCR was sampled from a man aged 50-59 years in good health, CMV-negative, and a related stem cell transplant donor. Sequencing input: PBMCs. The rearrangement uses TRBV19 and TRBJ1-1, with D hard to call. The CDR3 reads CASSIGFTEAFF. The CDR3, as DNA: TGTGCCAGTAGTATCGGTTTCACTGAAGCTTTCTTT.